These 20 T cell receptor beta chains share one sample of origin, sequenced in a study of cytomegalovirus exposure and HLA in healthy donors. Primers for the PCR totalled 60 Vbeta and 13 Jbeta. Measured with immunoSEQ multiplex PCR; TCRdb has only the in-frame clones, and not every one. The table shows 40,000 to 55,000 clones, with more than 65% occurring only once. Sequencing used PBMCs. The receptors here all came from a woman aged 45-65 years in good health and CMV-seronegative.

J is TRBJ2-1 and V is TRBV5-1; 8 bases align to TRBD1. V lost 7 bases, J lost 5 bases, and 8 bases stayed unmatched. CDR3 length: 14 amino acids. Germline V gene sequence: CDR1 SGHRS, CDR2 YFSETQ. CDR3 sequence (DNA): TGCGCCAGCTCTCCGGGACAGGCTGACAATGAGCAGTTCTTC. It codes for CASSPGQADNEQFF.

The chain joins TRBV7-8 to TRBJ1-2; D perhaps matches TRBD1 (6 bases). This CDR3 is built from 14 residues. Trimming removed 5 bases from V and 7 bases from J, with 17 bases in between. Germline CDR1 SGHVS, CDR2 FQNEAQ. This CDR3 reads CASSEQGGIGGYTF. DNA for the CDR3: TGTGCCAGCAGCGAACAGGGTGGGATTGGTGGCTACACCTTC.

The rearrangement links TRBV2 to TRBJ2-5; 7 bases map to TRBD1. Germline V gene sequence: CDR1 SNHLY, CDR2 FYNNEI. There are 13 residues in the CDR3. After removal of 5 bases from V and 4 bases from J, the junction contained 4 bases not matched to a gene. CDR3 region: CASSPPGGETQYF. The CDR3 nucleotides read TGTGCCAGCAGTCCGCCAGGGGGAGAGACCCAGTACTTC.

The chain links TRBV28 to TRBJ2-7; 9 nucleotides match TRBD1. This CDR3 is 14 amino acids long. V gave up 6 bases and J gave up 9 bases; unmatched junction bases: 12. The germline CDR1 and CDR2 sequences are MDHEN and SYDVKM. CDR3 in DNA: TGTGCCAGCAGCGTACAGGGGGCTAGTTTTCGGCAGTACTTC. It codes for CASSVQGASFRQYF.

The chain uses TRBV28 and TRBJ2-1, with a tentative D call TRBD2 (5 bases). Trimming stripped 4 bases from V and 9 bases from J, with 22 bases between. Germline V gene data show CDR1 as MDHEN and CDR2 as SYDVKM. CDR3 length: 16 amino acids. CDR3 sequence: CASSSSFSLDSGEQFF. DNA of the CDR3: TGTGCCAGCAGTTCCTCCTTCTCCCTGGACTCAGGTGAGCAGTTCTTC.

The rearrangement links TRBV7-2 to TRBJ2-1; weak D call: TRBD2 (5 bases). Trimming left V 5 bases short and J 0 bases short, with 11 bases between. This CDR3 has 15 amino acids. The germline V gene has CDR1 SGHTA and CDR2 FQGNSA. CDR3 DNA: TGTGCCAGCAGCCCCAATGCGGGCTCCTACAATGAGCAGTTCTTC. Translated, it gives CASSPNAGSYNEQFF. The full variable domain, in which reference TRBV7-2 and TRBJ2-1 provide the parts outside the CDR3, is GAGVSQSPSNKVTEKGKDVELRCDPISGHTALYWYRQSLGQGLEFLIYFQGNSAPDKSGLPSDRFSAERTGGSVSTLTIQRTQQEDSAVYLCASSPNAGSYNEQFFGPGTRLTVL.

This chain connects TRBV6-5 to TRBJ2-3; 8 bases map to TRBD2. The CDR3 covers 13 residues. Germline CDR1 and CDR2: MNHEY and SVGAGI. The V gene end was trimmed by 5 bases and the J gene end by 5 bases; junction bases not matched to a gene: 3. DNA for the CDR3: TGTGCCAGCAGTCGCGCGGGAGGAGATACGCAGTATTTT. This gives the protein CASSRAGGDTQYF.

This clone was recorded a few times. Here the CDR3 reads CASSQGVQGNYGYTF. CDR3 nucleotide sequence: TGCGCCAGCAGCCAAGGGGTCCAGGGGAACTATGGCTACACCTTC. V usage is TRBV4-3 and J usage is TRBJ1-2; weak D call: TRBD1 (6 bases). The germline V gene encodes CDR1 LGHNA and CDR2 YSLEER. This CDR3 has 15 residues. Trimming removed 1 base from V and 2 bases from J, with 11 bases in between.

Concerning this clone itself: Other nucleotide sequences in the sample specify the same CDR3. CDR3 sequence: CSVEQGFSGNTIYF. DNA of the CDR3: TGCAGCGTTGAACAGGGATTCTCTGGAAACACCATATATTTT. This sequence joins TRBV29-1 and TRBJ1-3; D possibly corresponds to TRBD1 (5 bases). The germline V and J ends were trimmed by 2 bases and 0 bases, with 8 bases remaining between them. The V gene's germline CDR1 is SQVTM and CDR2 ANQGSEA. The CDR3 runs 14 residues.

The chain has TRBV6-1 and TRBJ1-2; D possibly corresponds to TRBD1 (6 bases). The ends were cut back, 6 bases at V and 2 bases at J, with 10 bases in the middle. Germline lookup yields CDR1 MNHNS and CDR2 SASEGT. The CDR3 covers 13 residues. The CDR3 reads CASRLTGNYGYTF. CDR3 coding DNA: TGTGCCAGCAGACTAACAGGGAACTATGGCTACACCTTC.

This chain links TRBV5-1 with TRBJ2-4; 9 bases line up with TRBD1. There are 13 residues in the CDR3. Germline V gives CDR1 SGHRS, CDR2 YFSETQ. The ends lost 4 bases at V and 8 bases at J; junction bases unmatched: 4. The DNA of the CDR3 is TGCGCCAGCAGCCCACAGGGGGCTGACATTCAGTACTTC. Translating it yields CASSPQGADIQYF.

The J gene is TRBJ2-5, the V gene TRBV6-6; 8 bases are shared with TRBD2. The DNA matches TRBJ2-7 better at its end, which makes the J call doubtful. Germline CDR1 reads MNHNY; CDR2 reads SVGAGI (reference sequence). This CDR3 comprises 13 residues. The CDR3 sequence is CASSSSGSYEQYF. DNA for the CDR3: TGTGCCAGCAGCTCAAGCGGGAGTTACGAGCAGTACTTC.

CDR3 sequence reads: CASQASASTDTQYF. The CDR3 DNA reads TGTGCCAGTCAGGCGTCAGCTAGCACAGATACGCAGTATTTT. The chain joins TRBV19 to TRBJ2-3; D remains ambiguous. The germline V gene encodes CDR1 LNHDA and CDR2 SQIVND (reference sequence). The CDR3 loop spans 14 amino acids. With 8 bases removed from V and 0 bases from J, the gap between germline ends came to 12 bases. The entire variable domain, with the rest obtained from reference TRBV19 and TRBJ2-3, is as follows: DGGITQSPKYLFRKEGQNVTLSCEQNLNHDAMYWYRQDPGQGLRLIYYSQIVNDFQKGDIAEGYSVSREKKESFPLTVTSAQKNPTAFYLCASQASASTDTQYFGPGTRLTVL.

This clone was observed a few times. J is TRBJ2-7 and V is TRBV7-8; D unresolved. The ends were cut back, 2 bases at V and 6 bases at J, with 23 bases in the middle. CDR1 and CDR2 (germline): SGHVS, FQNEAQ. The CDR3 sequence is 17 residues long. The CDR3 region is CASSLLGSRKAYSEQYF. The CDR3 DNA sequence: TGTGCCAGCAGCTTATTAGGTTCCCGGAAAGCGTATTCCGAGCAGTACTTC.

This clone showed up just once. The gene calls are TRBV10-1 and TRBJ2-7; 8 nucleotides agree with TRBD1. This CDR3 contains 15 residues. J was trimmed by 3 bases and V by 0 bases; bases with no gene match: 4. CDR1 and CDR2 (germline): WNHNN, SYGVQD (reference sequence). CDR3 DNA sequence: TGCGCCAGCAGTGAGTCGGGACAGGCGAACTACGAGCAGTACTTC. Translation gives CASSESGQANYEQYF.

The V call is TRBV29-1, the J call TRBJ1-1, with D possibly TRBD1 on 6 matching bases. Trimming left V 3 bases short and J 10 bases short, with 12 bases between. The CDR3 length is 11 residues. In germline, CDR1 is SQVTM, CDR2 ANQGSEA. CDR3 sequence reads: CSVDSGGPAFF. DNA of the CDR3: TGCAGCGTTGACAGCGGGGGCCCAGCTTTCTTT.

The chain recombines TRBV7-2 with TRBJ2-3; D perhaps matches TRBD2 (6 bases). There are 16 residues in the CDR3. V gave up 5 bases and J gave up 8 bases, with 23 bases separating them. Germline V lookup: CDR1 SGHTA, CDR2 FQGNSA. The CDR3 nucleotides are TGTGCCAGCAGCCGTGCGGGCGGGGACGTGGGGGGTACGCAGTATTTT. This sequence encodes CASSRAGGDVGGTQYF.

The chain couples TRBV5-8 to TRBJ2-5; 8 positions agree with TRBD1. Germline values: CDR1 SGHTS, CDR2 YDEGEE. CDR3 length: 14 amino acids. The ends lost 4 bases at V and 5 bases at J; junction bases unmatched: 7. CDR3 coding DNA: TGTGCCAGCAGCCGGACAGGGCCGGGGGAGACCCAGTACTTC. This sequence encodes CASSRTGPGETQYF.

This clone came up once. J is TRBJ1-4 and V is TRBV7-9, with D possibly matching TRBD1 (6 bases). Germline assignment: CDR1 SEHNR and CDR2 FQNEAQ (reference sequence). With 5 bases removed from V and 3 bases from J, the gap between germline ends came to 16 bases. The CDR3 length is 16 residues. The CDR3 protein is CASSGAQDSANEKLFF. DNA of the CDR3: TGTGCCAGCAGCGGGGCCCAGGACAGCGCTAATGAAAAACTGTTTTTT.

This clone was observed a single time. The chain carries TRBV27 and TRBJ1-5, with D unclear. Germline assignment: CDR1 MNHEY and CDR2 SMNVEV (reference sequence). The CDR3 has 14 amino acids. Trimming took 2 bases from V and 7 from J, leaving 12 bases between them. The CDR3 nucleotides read TGTGCCAGCAGTTTACGGGAGGGAGCCCAGCCCCAGCATTTT. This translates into CASSLREGAQPQHF.